The 13 T cell receptor beta chains below come from one sample, sequenced in a study of cytotoxic CD8 clonotypes in ibrutinib-treated CLL. Using immunoSEQ multiplex PCR, the repertoire was profiled, and TCRdb retains in-frame clones only, with some absent. The data contain approximately 100,000 clones, roughly 57% of them singletons. The source material was PBMCs, sampled after 24 months of ibrutinib treatment. The receptors shown here come from a human donor with chronic lymphocytic leukemia.

The rearrangement links TRBV5-1 to TRBJ2-3; D gene ambiguous. The CDR3 loop spans 16 amino acids. Trimming cost V 5 bases and J 0 bases, with 16 bases left between them. Germline V CDR1 and CDR2: SGHRS, YFSETQ. CDR3 sequence (DNA): TGCGCCAGCAGGGTCGGGCCAGCCGGTAGCACAGATACGCAGTATTTT. Amino acid sequence: CASRVGPAGSTDTQYF.

The chain joins TRBV27 to TRBJ1-2, with TRBD1 as a possible D gene (5 bases). This CDR3 has 13 residues. The V end lost 2 bases, the J end lost 4 bases, and 8 bases lay between the germline ends. From germline, CDR1 is MNHEY and CDR2 SMNVEV (reference sequence). CDR3 DNA: TGTGCCAGCAGTTTACAGGGAGGCTATGGCTACACCTTC. This gives the protein CASSLQGGYGYTF.

V usage is TRBV6-1 and J usage is TRBJ1-2, with a weak D call TRBD1 (5 bases). Trimming removed 10 bases from V and 0 bases from J, with 15 bases in between. Per the germline V gene, CDR1 is MNHNS and CDR2 is SASEGT. The CDR3 is made up of 14 amino acids. CDR3: CATQRGGTNYGYTF. In DNA, the CDR3 is TGTGCCACACAGCGGGGGGGAACTAACTATGGCTACACCTTC.

The genes are TRBV25-1 and TRBJ2-1; 9 positions match TRBD1. Germline V gene sequence: CDR1 MGHDK, CDR2 SYGVNS. After removal of 7 bases from V and 8 bases from J, the junction contained 9 bases not matched to a gene. The CDR3 length is 14 residues. The CDR3 DNA reads TGTGCCAGCAAGGGGCCAACAGGGGGCGATGAGCAGTTCTTC. It translates to CASKGPTGGDEQFF.

This sequence joins TRBV6-1 and TRBJ1-3; D gene uncertain. The CDR3 covers 13 residues. Germline lookup yields CDR1 MNHNS and CDR2 SASEGT. Trimming took off 8 bases at V and 1 base at J, with 9 bases between the two ends. The CDR3 nucleotides read TGTGCCAGCGGTGGGGTTTCTGGAAACACCATATATTTT. It specifies CASGGVSGNTIYF.

The gene calls are TRBV7-3 and TRBJ2-3; the D is unclear. From germline, CDR1 is SGHTA and CDR2 FQGTGA. The CDR3 covers 15 residues. V lost 5 bases and J lost 0, with 12 bases in between. This CDR3 reads CASSPGSGSTDTQYF. CDR3 DNA sequence: TGTGCCAGCAGCCCAGGTTCCGGGAGCACAGATACGCAGTATTTT.

This clone was counted a single time. The chain carries TRBV6-5 and TRBJ2-2; D unresolved. Germline assignment: CDR1 MNHEY and CDR2 SVGAGI. This CDR3 has 15 amino acids. V was clipped by 0 bases and J by 5 bases, with 10 bases between them. This CDR3 is CASSYSRLQTGELFF. In DNA, the CDR3 is TGTGCCAGCAGTTACTCGAGGCTCCAAACCGGGGAGCTGTTTTTT.

The V and J genes are TRBV7-8 and TRBJ1-1; D gene unclear. The V end was cut by 5 bases, the J end by 1 base, with 8 bases between. Germline V gene lookup returns CDR1 SGHVS and CDR2 FQNEAQ. The CDR3 runs 13 residues. The CDR3 region is CASSPTGNTEAFF. In DNA form, the CDR3 reads TGTGCCAGCAGCCCGACCGGGAACACTGAAGCTTTCTTT.

This chain links TRBV5-6 with TRBJ2-7; maybe TRBD2 (6 bases). CDR3 length equals 15 residues. Germline lookup yields CDR1 SGHDT and CDR2 YYEEEE. The V and J ends lost 5 bases and 3 bases respectively, with 18 bases between them. The CDR3 loop is CASSLGRLRVYEQYF. In DNA form, the CDR3 reads TGTGCCAGCAGTCTAGGGAGGCTAAGAGTCTACGAGCAGTACTTC.

The V and J genes are TRBV25-1 and TRBJ1-6; TRBD1 matches at 9 bases. The CDR3 contains 14 residues. Germline V gene lookup returns CDR1 MGHDK and CDR2 SYGVNS. Trimming at V came to 5 bases and at J to 9 bases, leaving 5 bases not matched to a gene. The CDR3 nucleotides are TGTGCCAGCAGTCACAGGGGGCAAAGTTCACCCCTCCACTTT. The encoded protein is CASSHRGQSSPLHF. Complete variable domain (other parts from reference TRBV25-1 and TRBJ1-6): EADIYQTPRYLVIGTGKKITLECSQTMGHDKMYWYQQDPGMELHLIHYSYGVNSTEKGDLSSESTVSRIRTEHFPLTLESARPSHTSQYLCASSHRGQSSPLHFGNGTRLTVT.

This clone was picked up a small number of times. V gene TRBV4-3 combines with J gene TRBJ2-7, with D possibly being TRBD1 (5 bases). Germline lookup yields CDR1 LGHNA and CDR2 YSLEER. CDR3 length: 15 amino acids. The V end was cut by 0 bases, the J end by 0 bases, with 9 bases between. In DNA, the CDR3 is TGCGCCAGCAGCCAAGAAGGGGCCCCCTCCTACGAGCAGTACTTC. Translation gives CASSQEGAPSYEQYF.

J is TRBJ2-6 and V is TRBV28; D remains ambiguous. Trimming removed 5 bases at V and 5 bases at J, with 19 bases between. The germline CDR1 and CDR2 sequences are MDHEN and SYDVKM. The CDR3 has 17 amino acids. CDR3 nucleotide sequence: TGTGCCAGCAGTCAAACGCTGACACAAAGTCGGGCCAACGTCCTGACTTTC. This gives the protein CASSQTLTQSRANVLTF.

CDR3 protein: CASSPTGTGAYGYTF. CDR3 nucleotides: TGTGCCAGCAGCCCGACCGGGACAGGGGCCTATGGCTACACCTTC. The chain uses TRBV7-9 and TRBJ1-2; 10 bases fit TRBD1. Germline CDR1 and CDR2: SEHNR and FQNEAQ (reference sequence). The V gene end was trimmed by 5 bases and the J gene end by 4 bases; junction bases not matched to a gene: 7. The CDR3 is made up of 15 amino acids.